Included here is one T cell receptor (beta chain) sequence, with context. A much larger clone lies one base from this, so it may be a read error. The CDR3 extends over 14 amino acids. Per the germline V gene, CDR1 is DFQATT and CDR2 is SNEGSKA (reference sequence). Deletions cut 3 bases from V and 3 bases from J, with 12 bases between. These data are taken from a study of T-cell reconstitution after alpha-beta-depleted transplantation in children. A TCRbeta library incorporating unique molecular identifiers was prepared. In TCRdb, the PCR reads were re-called with MiXCR into one record per CDR3 protein. The data contain about 410,000 distinct CDR3 sequences, around 21% of them singletons.

The chain couples TRBV20-1 to TRBJ1-5, with D perhaps matching TRBD1 (6 bases). The starting material was PBMCs from the stem cell graft donor, obtained from the stem cell graft. This receptor was obtained from a human donor who donated a stem cell graft to a child with acute myeloid leukemia. DNA of the CDR3: TGCAGTGCTAGCCCGGGGGCGAACAATCAGCCCCAGCATTTT. This sequence encodes CSASPGANNQPQHF.